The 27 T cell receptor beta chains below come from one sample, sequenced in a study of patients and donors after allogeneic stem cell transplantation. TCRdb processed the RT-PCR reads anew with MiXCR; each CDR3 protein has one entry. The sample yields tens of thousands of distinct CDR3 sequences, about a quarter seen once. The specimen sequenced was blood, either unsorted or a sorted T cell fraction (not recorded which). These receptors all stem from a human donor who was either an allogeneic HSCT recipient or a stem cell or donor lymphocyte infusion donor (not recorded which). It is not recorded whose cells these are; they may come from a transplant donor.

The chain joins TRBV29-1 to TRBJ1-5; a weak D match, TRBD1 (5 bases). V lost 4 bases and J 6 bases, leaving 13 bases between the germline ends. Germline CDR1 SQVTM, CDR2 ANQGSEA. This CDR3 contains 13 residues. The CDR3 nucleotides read TGCAGCGTTGCTGCCAGGGTCAGTCAGCCCCAGCATTTT. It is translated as CSVAARVSQPQHF.

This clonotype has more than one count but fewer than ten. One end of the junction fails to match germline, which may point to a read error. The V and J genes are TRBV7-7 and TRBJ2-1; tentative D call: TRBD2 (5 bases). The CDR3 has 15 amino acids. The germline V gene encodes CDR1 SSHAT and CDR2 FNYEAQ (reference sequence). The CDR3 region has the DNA TGTGCTAGCAGCTTAGGACTGGTCTCCTACAATGAGCAGTTCTTC. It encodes CASSLGLVSYNEQFF.

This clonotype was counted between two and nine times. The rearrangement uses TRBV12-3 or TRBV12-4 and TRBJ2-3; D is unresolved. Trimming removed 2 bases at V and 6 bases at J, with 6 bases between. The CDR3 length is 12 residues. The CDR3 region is CASSLSWDTQYF. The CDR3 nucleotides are TGTGCCAGCAGTTTAAGTTGGGATACGCAGTATTTT.

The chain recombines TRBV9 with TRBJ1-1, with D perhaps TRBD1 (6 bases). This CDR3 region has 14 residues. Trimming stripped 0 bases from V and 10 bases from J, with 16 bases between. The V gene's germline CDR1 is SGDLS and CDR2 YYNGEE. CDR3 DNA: TGTGCCAGCAGCGTAGGAGGGCCAGGGGCGAGAGCTTTCTTT. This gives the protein CASSVGGPGARAFF. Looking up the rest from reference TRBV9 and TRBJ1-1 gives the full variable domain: DSGVTQTPKHLITATGQRVTLRCSPRSGDLSVYWYQQSLDQGLQFLIQYYNGEERAKGNILERFSAQQFPDLHSELNLSSLELGDSALYFCASSVGGPGARAFFGQGTRLTVV.

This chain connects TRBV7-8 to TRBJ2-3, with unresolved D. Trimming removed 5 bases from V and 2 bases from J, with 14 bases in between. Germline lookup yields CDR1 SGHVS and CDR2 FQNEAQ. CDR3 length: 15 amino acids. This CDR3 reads CASSPNMRFTDTQYF. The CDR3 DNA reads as TGTGCCAGCAGCCCTAATATGCGTTTCACAGATACGCAGTATTTT.

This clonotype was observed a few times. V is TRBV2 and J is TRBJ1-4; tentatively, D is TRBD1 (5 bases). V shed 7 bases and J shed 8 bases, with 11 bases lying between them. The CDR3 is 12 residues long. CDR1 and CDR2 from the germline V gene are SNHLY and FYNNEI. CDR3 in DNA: TGTGCCAGCAATGGGGGTCAGGAAAAACTGTTTTTT. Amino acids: CASNGGQEKLFF.

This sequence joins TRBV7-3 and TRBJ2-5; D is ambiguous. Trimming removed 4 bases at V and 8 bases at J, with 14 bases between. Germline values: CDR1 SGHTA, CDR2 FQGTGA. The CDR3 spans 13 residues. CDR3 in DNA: TGTGCCAGCAGCTCGCCGCCGGGTACCACCCAGTACTTC. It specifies CASSSPPGTTQYF.

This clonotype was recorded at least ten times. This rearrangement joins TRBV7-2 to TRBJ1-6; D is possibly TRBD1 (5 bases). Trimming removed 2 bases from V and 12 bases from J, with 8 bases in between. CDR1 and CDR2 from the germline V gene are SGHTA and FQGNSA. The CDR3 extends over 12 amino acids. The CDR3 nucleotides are TGTGCCAGCAGCTTACCCGGGGGACCCCTCCACTTT. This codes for CASSLPGGPLHF.

The CDR3 DNA follows: TGTGCCAGCAGCTTGACAGAGGCTGGCAGGGTAGTAAAGGATACGCAGTATTTT. The encoded protein is CASSLTEAGRVVKDTQYF. The chain recombines TRBV7-6 with TRBJ2-3; D perhaps matches TRBD1 (5 bases). Germline CDR1 SGHVS, CDR2 FNYEAQ. The CDR3 covers 18 residues. The ends were cut back, 3 bases at V and 6 bases at J, with 25 bases in the middle.

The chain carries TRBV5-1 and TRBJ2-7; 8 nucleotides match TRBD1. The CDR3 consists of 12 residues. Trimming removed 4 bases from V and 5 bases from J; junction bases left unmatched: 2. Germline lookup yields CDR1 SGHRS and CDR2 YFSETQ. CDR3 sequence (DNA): TGCGCCAGCAGCCAGGGGGCGAACGAGCAGTACTTC. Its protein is CASSQGANEQYF.

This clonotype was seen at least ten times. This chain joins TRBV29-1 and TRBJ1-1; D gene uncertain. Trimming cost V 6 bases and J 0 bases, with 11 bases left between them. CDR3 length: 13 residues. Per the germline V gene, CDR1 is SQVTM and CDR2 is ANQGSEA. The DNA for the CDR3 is TGCAGCGTCGCGGGCCCAATGAACACTGAAGCTTTCTTT. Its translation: CSVAGPMNTEAFF.

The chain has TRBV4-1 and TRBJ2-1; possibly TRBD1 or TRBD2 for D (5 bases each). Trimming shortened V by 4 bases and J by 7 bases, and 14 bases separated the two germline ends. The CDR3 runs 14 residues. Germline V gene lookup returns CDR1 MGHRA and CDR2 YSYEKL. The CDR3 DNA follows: TGCGCCAGCAGCCTCGGGACGGCCGGGAATGAGCAGTTCTTC. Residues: CASSLGTAGNEQFF.

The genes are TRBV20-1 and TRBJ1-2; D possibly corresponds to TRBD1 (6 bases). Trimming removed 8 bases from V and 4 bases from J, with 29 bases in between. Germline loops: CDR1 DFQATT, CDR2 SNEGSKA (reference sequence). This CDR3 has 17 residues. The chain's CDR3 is CSTEEEAGARFLYGYTF. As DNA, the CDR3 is TGCAGTACTGAAGAAGAAGCAGGGGCCCGATTTCTCTATGGCTACACCTTC.

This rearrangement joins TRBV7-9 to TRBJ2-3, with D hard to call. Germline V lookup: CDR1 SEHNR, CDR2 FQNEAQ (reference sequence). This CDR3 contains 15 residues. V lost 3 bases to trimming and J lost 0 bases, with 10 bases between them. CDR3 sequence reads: CASSFWTASTDTQYF. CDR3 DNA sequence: TGTGCCAGCAGCTTCTGGACGGCTAGCACAGATACGCAGTATTTT.

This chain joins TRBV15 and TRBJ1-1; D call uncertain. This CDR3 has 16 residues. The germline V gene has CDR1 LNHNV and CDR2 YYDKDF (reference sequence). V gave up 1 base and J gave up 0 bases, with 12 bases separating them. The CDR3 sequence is CATSRVYSKVNTEAFF. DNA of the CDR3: TGTGCCACCAGCAGAGTTTACAGTAAAGTGAACACTGAAGCTTTCTTT.

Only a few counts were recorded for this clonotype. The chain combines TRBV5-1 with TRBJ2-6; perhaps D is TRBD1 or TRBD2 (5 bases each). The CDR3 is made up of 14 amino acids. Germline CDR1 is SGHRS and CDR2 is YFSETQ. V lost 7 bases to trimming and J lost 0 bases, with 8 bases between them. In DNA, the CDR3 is TGCGCCAGCGGGGACCGCTCTGGGGCCAACGTCCTGACTTTC. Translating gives CASGDRSGANVLTF. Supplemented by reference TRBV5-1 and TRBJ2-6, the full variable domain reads KAGVTQTPRYLIKTRGQQVTLSCSPISGHRSVSWYQQTPGQGLQFLFEYFSETQRNKGNFPGRFSGRQFSNSRSEMNVSTLELGDSALYLCASGDRSGANVLTFGAGSRLTVL.

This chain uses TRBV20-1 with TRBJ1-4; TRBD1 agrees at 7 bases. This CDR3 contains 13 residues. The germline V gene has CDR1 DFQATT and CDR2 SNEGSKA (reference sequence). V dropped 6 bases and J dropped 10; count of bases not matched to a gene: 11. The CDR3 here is CSASDRVIGKLFF. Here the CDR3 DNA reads TGCAGTGCATCTGACAGGGTTATAGGAAAACTGTTTTTT.

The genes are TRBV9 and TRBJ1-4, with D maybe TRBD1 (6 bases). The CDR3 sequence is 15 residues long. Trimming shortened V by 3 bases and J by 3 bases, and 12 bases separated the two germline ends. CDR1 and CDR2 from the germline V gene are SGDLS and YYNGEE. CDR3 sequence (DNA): TGTGCCAGCAGCGCCCGACAGGCTCCTAATGAAAAACTGTTTTTT. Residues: CASSARQAPNEKLFF.

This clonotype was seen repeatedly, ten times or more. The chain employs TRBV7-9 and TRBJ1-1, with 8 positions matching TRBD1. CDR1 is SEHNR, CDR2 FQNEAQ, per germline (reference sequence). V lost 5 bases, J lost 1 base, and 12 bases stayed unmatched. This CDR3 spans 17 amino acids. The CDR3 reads CASSPRTGQKANTEAFF. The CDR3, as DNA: TGTGCCAGCAGCCCACGGACAGGGCAGAAAGCGAACACTGAAGCTTTCTTT.

The CDR3 region has the DNA TGCAGTGCTAGAGATCCTTCTAGCGGCCCCGGGGTTCCCTACGAGCAGTACTTC. This codes for CSARDPSSGPGVPYEQYF. The rearrangement uses TRBV20-1 and TRBJ2-7, with 7 bases lining up with TRBD2. With V trimmed by 0 bases and J by 2 bases, 16 bases remained unmatched. The CDR3 runs to 18 residues. Germline CDR1 is DFQATT and CDR2 is SNEGSKA (reference sequence).

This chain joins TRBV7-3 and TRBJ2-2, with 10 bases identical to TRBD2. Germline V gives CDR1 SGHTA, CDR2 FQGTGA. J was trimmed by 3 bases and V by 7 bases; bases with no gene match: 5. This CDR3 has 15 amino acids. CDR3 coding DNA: TGTGCCAGCAAGGCGGGGACTAGCGACACCGGGGAGCTGTTTTTT. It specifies CASKAGTSDTGELFF.

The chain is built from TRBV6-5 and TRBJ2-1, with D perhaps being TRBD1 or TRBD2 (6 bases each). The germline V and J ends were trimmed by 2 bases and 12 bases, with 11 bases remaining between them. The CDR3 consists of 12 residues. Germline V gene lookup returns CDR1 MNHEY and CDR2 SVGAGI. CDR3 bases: TGTGCCAGCAGTTACCGGGGGCGGGTGCAGTTCTTC. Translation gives CASSYRGRVQFF.

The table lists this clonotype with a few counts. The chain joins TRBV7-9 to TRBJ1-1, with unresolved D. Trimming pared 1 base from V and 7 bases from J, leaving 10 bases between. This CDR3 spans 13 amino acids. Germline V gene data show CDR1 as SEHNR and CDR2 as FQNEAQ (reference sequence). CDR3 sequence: CASSLVVRIEAFF. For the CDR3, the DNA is TGTGCCAGCAGCTTAGTTGTGAGGATTGAAGCTTTCTTT.

The chain's CDR3 is CASSLVGSFETQYF. The CDR3 region has the DNA TGTGCCAGCAGTTTGGTGGGGTCTTTCGAGACCCAGTACTTC. The V and J genes are TRBV12-3 or TRBV12-4 and TRBJ2-5; D is unclear. The length of the CDR3 is 14 residues. The V end was cut by 3 bases, the J end by 5 bases, with 13 bases between.

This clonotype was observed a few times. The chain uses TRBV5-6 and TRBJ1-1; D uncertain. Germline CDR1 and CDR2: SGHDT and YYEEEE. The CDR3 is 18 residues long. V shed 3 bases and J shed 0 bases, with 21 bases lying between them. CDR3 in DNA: TGTGCCAGCAGCTCCAATTTCGAAGGCCTAAAGATGAACACTGAAGCTTTCTTT. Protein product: CASSSNFEGLKMNTEAFF.

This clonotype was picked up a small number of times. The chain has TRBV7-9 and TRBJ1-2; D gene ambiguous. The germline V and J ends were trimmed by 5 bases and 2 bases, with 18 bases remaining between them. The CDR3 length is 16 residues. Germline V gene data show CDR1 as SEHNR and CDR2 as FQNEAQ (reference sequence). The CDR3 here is CASSGGGSAANYGYTF. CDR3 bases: TGTGCCAGCAGCGGAGGTGGGTCGGCAGCGAACTATGGCTACACCTTC.

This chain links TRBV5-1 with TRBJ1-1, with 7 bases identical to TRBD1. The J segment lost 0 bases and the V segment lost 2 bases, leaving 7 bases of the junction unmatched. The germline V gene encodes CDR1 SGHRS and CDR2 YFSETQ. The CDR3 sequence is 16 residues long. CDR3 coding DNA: TGCGCCAGCAGCTTCTCCCTACAGGGGATGAACACTGAAGCTTTCTTT. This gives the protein CASSFSLQGMNTEAFF. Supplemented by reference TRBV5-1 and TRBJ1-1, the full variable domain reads KAGVTQTPRYLIKTRGQQVTLSCSPISGHRSVSWYQQTPGQGLQFLFEYFSETQRNKGNFPGRFSGRQFSNSRSEMNVSTLELGDSALYLCASSFSLQGMNTEAFFGQGTRLTVV.